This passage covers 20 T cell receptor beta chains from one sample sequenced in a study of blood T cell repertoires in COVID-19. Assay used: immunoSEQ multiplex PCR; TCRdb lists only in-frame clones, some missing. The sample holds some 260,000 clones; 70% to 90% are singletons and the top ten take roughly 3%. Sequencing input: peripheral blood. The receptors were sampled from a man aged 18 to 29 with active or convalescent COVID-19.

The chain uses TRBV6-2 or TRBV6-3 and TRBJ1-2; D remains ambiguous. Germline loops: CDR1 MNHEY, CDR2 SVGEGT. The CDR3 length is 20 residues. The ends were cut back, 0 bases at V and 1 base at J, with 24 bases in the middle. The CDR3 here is CASSYSRGSTHLGINYGYTF. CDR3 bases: TGTGCCAGCAGTTACTCGAGAGGTTCCACGCATCTCGGGATTAACTATGGCTACACCTTC.

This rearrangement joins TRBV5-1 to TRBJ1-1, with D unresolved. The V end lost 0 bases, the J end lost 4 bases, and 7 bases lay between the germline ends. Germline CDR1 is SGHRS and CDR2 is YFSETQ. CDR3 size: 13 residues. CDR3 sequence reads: CASSLVEGTEAFF. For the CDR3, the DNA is TGCGCCAGCAGCTTGGTTGAGGGCACTGAAGCTTTCTTT.

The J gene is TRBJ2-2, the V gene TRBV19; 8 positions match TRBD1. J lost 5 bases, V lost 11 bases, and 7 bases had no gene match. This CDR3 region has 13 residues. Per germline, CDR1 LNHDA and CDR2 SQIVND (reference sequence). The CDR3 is CASGQGWTGELFF. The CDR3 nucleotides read TGTGCCTCTGGACAGGGATGGACCGGGGAGCTGTTTTTT. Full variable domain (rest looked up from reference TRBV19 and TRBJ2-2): DGGITQSPKYLFRKEGQNVTLSCEQNLNHDAMYWYRQDPGQGLRLIYYSQIVNDFQKGDIAEGYSVSREKKESFPLTVTSAQKNPTAFYLCASGQGWTGELFFGEGSRLTVL.

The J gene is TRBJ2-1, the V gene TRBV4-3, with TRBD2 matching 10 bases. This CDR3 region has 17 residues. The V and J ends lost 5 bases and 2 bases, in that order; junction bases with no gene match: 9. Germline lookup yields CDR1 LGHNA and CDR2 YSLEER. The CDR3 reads CASSSVVAGGTYNEQFF. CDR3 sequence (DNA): TGCGCCAGCAGCTCTGTGGTAGCGGGAGGAACCTACAATGAGCAGTTCTTC.

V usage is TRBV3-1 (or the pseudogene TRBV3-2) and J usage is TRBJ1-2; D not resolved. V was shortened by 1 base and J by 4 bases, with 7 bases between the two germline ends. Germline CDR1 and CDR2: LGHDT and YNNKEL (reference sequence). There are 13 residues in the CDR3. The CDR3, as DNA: TGTGCCAGCAGCCAAGCCCAGGTCTATGGCTACACCTTC. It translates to CASSQAQVYGYTF.

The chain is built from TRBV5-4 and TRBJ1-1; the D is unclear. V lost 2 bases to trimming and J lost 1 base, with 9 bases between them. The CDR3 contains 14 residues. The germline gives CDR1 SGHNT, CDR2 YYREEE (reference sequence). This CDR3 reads CASSFSVPNTEAFF. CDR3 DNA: TGTGCCAGCAGCTTTTCAGTTCCGAACACTGAAGCTTTCTTT.

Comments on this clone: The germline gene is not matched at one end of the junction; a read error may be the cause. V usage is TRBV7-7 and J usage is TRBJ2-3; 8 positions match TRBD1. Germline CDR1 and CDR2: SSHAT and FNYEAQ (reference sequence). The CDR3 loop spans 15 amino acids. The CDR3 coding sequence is TGTGCTAGCAGCTTAGACAGGGGTGACACAGATACGCAGTATTTT. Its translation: CASSLDRGDTDTQYF.

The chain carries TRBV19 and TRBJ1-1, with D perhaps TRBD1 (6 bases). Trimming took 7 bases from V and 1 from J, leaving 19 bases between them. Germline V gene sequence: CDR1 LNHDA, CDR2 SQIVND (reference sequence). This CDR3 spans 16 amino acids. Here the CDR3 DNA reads TGTGCCAGTATTAAAACCAGGGGAAACGGGAACACTGAAGCTTTCTTT. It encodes CASIKTRGNGNTEAFF.

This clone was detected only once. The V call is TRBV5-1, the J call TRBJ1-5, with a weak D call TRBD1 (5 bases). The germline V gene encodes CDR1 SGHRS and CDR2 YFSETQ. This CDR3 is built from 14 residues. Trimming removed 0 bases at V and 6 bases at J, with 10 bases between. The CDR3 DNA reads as TGCGCCAGCAGCTTGGATGGTAGGGGTCAGCCCCAGCATTTT. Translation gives CASSLDGRGQPQHF.

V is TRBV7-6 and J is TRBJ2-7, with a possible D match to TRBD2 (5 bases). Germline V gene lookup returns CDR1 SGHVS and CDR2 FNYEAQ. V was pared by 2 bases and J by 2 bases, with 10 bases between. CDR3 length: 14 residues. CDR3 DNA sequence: TGTGCCAGCAGCTTAAGGGAGTGGGCCTACGAGCAGTACTTC. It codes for CASSLREWAYEQYF.

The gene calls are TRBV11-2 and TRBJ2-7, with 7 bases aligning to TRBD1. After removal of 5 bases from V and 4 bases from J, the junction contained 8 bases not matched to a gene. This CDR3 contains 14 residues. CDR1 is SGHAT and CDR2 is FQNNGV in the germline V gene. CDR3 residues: CASSRRQGQYEQYF. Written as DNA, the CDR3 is TGTGCCAGCAGCCGGAGACAGGGTCAATACGAGCAGTACTTC.

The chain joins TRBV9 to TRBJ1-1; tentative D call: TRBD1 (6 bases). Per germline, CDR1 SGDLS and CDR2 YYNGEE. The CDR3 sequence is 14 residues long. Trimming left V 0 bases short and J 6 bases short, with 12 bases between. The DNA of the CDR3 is TGTGCCAGCAGCGTAGACCAGGGGACCCCTGAAGCTTTCTTT. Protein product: CASSVDQGTPEAFF.

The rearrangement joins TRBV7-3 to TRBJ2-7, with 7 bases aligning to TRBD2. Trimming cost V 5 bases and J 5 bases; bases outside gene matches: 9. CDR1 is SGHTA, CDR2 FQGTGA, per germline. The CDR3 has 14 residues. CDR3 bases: TGTGCCAGCAGCCCCAGTGGGGGGAGGGACGAGCAGTACTTC. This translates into CASSPSGGRDEQYF.

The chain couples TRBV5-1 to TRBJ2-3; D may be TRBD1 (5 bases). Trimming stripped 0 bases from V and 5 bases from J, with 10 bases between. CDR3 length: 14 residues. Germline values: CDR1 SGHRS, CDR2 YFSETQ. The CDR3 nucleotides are TGCGCCAGCAGCTTGGTCAGGGATGGAGATACGCAGTATTTT. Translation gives CASSLVRDGDTQYF.

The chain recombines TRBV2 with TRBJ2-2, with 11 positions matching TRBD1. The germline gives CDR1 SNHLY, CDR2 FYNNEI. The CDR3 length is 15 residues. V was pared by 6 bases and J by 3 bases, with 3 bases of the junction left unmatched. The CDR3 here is CASRGTGGHTGELFF. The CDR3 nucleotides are TGTGCCAGCAGAGGGACAGGGGGTCACACCGGGGAGCTGTTTTTT.

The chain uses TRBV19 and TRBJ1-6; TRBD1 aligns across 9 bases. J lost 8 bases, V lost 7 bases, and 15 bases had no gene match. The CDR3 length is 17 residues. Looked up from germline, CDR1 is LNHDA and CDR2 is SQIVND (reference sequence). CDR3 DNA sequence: TGTGCCAGTATCGGGACAGGGAAAGGTTCGGTCGATTCACCCCTCCACTTT. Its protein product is CASIGTGKGSVDSPLHF.

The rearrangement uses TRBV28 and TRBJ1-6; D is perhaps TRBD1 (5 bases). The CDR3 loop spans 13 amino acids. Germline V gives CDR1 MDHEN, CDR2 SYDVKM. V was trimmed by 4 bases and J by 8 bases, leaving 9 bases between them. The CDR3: CASSSLTDSPLHF. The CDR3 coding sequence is TGTGCCAGCAGTTCCCTGACAGATTCACCCCTCCACTTT. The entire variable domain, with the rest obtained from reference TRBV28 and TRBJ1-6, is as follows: DVKVTQSSRYLVKRTGEKVFLECVQDMDHENMFWYRQDPGLGLRLIYFSYDVKMKEKGDIPEGYSVSREKKERFSLILESASTNQTSMYLCASSSLTDSPLHFGNGTRLTVT.

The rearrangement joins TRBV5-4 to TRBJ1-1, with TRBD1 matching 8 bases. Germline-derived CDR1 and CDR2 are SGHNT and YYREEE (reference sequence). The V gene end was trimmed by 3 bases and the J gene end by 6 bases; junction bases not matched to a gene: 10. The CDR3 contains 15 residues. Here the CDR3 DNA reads TGTGCCAGCAGCTCGATACAGGGGGTTGGGGCTGAAGCTTTCTTT. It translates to CASSSIQGVGAEAFF. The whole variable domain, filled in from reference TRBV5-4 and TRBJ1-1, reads ETGVTQSPTHLIKTRGQQVTLRCSSQSGHNTVSWYQQALGQGPQFIFQYYREEENGRGNFPPRFSGLQFPNYSSELNVNALELDDSALYLCASSSIQGVGAEAFFGQGTRLTVV.

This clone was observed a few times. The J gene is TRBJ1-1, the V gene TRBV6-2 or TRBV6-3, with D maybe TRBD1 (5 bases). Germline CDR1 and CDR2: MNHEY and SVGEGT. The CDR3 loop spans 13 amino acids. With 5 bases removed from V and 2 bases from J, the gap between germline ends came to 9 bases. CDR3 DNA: TGTGCCAGCAGTCCAAGGGGTAACACTGAAGCTTTCTTT. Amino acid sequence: CASSPRGNTEAFF.

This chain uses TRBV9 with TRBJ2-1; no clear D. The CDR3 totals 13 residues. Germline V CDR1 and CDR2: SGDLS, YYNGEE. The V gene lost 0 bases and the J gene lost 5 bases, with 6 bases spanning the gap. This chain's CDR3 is CASSVVSNNEQFF. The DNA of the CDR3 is TGTGCCAGCAGCGTAGTTTCCAACAATGAGCAGTTCTTC.